These 10 T cell receptor beta chains share one sample of origin, sequenced in a study of beta chain features in type 1 diabetes. TCRB transcripts that were expressed got sequenced, as all of the isolated RNA had been reverse transcribed. The table came from immunoSEQ multiplex PCR; TCRdb's copy has only in-frame clones and leaves some out. Of 150,000 to 200,000 clones in the sample, roughly 9% were seen once. Material: central memory CD4+ T cells from blood. The receptors here all came from a woman between 18 and 29 years old in good health.

This clone was counted ten times or more. The chain carries TRBV6-5 and TRBJ1-1; 7 bases match TRBD1. V shed 4 bases, J shed 0 bases, and the junction held 5 bases outside the gene matches. Germline-derived CDR1 and CDR2 are MNHEY and SVGAGI. The CDR3 covers 15 residues. The CDR3 is CASSSRTGVNTEAFF. In nucleotides, the CDR3 is TGTGCCAGCAGTTCGAGGACAGGAGTGAACACTGAAGCTTTCTTT.

The chain links TRBV4-2 to TRBJ2-1; the D is unclear. This CDR3 region has 13 residues. V lost 4 bases, J lost 8 bases, and 12 bases lay in between. Per the germline V gene, CDR1 is LGHNA and CDR2 is YNFKEQ. The CDR3 reads CASSPSVRDEQFF. The CDR3 DNA follows: TGTGCCAGCAGCCCCTCGGTCCGAGATGAGCAGTTCTTC.

The V call is TRBV5-1, the J call TRBJ2-7; TRBD2 agrees at 9 bases. Trimming removed 7 bases from V and 3 bases from J; junction bases left unmatched: 20. The CDR3 loop spans 18 amino acids. Germline CDR1 reads SGHRS; CDR2 reads YFSETQ. The CDR3, as DNA: TGCGCCAGCCCCCTGGAGGGGCTAGCGGGGTCGGGGCTCTACGAGCAGTACTTC. Protein: CASPLEGLAGSGLYEQYF.

This clone appeared many times. This rearrangement joins TRBV9 to TRBJ1-6; 7 bases are a match to TRBD1. Germline lookup yields CDR1 SGDLS and CDR2 YYNGEE. The CDR3 spans 15 residues. The V and J ends lost 0 bases and 10 bases, in that order; junction bases with no gene match: 7. CDR3 DNA: TGTGCCAGCAGCGTAGAAGGCAGGGGGAGATCACCCCTCCACTTT. Amino acids: CASSVEGRGRSPLHF.

CDR3 DNA: TGTGCCAGCAGCCGGTGGGACAGAAGAGACAATAGGTTACATGGCTACACCTTC. This gives the protein CASSRWDRRDNRLHGYTF. The chain carries TRBV14 and TRBJ1-2; 7 positions match TRBD1. The CDR3 spans 18 residues. Germline CDR1 and CDR2: SGHDN and FVKESK. V lost 4 bases, J lost 6 bases, and 20 bases stayed unmatched. Full variable domain (outside the CDR3, taken from reference TRBV14 and TRBJ1-2): EAGVTQFPSHSVIEKGQTVTLRCDPISGHDNLYWYRRVMGKEIKFLLHFVKESKQDESGMPNNRFLAERTGGTYSTLKVQPAELEDSGVYFCASSRWDRRDNRLHGYTFGSGTRLTVV.

There are a few counts of this clone. V is TRBV5-1 and J is TRBJ1-5; D call uncertain. The CDR3 contains 14 residues. V lost 3 bases to trimming and J lost 8 bases, with 15 bases between them. The V gene's germline CDR1 is SGHRS and CDR2 YFSETQ. CDR3 nucleotides: TGCGCCAGCAGCTCCAGCGGGCTTGGCGAGCCCCAGCATTTT. It codes for CASSSSGLGEPQHF.

The table lists this clone with a few counts. V is TRBV30 and J is TRBJ1-3, with unresolved D. V lost 4 bases, J lost 1 base, and 11 bases lay in between. CDR1 is GTSNPN, CDR2 SVGIG, per germline (reference sequence). CDR3 length: 14 residues. The CDR3 DNA sequence: TGTGCCTGGACCTTACAGATATCTGGAAACACCATATATTTT. Translation: CAWTLQISGNTIYF.

The chain employs TRBV9 and TRBJ2-1, with 7 bases lining up with TRBD2. Germline V CDR1 and CDR2: SGDLS, YYNGEE. V lost 4 bases to trimming and J lost 0 bases; unmatched junction nucleotides: 7. This CDR3 has 16 residues. CDR3 in amino acids: CASSPSSSGSYNEQFF. The CDR3 nucleotides read TGTGCCAGCAGCCCGTCGTCTAGCGGCTCCTACAATGAGCAGTTCTTC.

The chain combines TRBV6-6 with TRBJ2-7; D is possibly TRBD2 (6 bases). Germline CDR1 MNHNY, CDR2 SVGAGI (reference sequence). This CDR3 comprises 15 residues. The ends were cut back, 6 bases at V and 1 base at J, with 16 bases in the middle. CDR3 region: CASRGRETPSYEQYF. Here the CDR3 DNA reads TGTGCCAGCAGGGGCCGGGAGACACCATCCTACGAGCAGTACTTC.

This chain joins TRBV20-1 and TRBJ2-1, with D tentatively TRBD1 (6 bases). CDR3 size: 11 residues. Trimming removed 0 bases at V and 16 bases at J, with 13 bases between. The germline CDR1 and CDR2 sequences are DFQATT and SNEGSKA (reference sequence). For the CDR3, the DNA is TGCAGTGCTAGAGATTCCGACAGGTTTTTCTTC. This gives the protein CSARDSDRFFF.